Listed below are T cell receptor beta chains from one sample, sequenced in a study of persistence of HIV-infected CD4 T cells. Sequencing used immunoSEQ multiplex PCR; TCRdb keeps in-frame clones, though not all of them. The sample has around 40,000 clones, roughly 90% seen once. Antigen specificity for these receptors is unknown. The sequencing here drew on CD4+ T cells sorted from PBMCs after approximately 19-hour stimulation, taken from a patient who received antiretroviral therapy. The receptors were sampled from an adult man with HIV who was CMV-seropositive. The CDR3 runs from the conserved cysteine through the conserved F or W. The order of the fields is V gene, J gene, clone size, D gene, CDR3 protein, CDR3 DNA. D genes are given only for firm matches. For some rows the clone size is stated as once, few or many, or as a class when expanded; others skip it.

V gene: TRBV28
J gene: TRBJ1-3
clone size: NA
D gene: TRBD1
CDR3 protein: CASSTTGANSGNTIYF
CDR3 DNA: TGTGCCAGCAGTACGACAGGGGCGAACTCTGGAAACACCATATATTTT

V gene: TRBV20-1
J gene: TRBJ2-1
clone size: NA
D gene: NA
CDR3 protein: CSASLAASRVNEQFF
CDR3 DNA: TGCAGTGCTAGTCTTGCGGCCTCGCGGGTCAATGAGCAGTTCTTC

V gene: TRBV9
J gene: TRBJ2-2
clone size: NA
D gene: NA
CDR3 protein: CASSRDLGFSNTGELFF
CDR3 DNA: TGTGCCAGCAGCAGAGACTTGGGATTCTCGAACACCGGGGAGCTGTTTTTT

V gene: TRBV5-1
J gene: TRBJ1-3
clone size: NA
D gene: TRBD1
CDR3 protein: CASSSTGGPGRNTIYF
CDR3 DNA: TGCGCCAGCAGCTCAACAGGGGGCCCGGGGAGAAACACCATATATTTT

V gene: TRBV27
J gene: TRBJ1-2
clone size: NA
D gene: TRBD1
CDR3 protein: CASRDRGIKGYGYTF
CDR3 DNA: TGTGCCAGCAGGGACAGGGGCATTAAGGGCTATGGCTACACCTTC

V gene: TRBV6-1
J gene: TRBJ1-5
clone size: NA
D gene: NA
CDR3 protein: CASTPLGNQPQHF
CDR3 DNA: TGTGCCAGCACCCCACTGGGCAATCAGCCCCAGCATTTT

V gene: TRBV9
J gene: TRBJ2-2
clone size: NA
D gene: NA
CDR3 protein: CASSPREWGPNTGELFF
CDR3 DNA: TGTGCCAGCAGCCCCCGCGAGTGGGGCCCGAACACCGGGGAGCTGTTTTTT

V gene: TRBV20-1
J gene: TRBJ1-1
clone size: few
D gene: NA
CDR3 protein: CSAGGDTEAFF
CDR3 DNA: TGCAGTGCGGGAGGGGACACTGAAGCTTTCTTT

V gene: TRBV9
J gene: TRBJ1-1
clone size: NA
D gene: TRBD1
CDR3 protein: CASSVGGWTGGTEAFF
CDR3 DNA: TGTGCCAGCAGCGTAGGAGGCTGGACAGGGGGCACTGAAGCTTTCTTT

V gene: TRBV24-1
J gene: TRBJ1-3
clone size: NA
D gene: NA
CDR3 protein: CATSLSGGNTIYF
CDR3 DNA: TGTGCCACCAGTCTTTCTGGGGGAAACACCATATATTTT